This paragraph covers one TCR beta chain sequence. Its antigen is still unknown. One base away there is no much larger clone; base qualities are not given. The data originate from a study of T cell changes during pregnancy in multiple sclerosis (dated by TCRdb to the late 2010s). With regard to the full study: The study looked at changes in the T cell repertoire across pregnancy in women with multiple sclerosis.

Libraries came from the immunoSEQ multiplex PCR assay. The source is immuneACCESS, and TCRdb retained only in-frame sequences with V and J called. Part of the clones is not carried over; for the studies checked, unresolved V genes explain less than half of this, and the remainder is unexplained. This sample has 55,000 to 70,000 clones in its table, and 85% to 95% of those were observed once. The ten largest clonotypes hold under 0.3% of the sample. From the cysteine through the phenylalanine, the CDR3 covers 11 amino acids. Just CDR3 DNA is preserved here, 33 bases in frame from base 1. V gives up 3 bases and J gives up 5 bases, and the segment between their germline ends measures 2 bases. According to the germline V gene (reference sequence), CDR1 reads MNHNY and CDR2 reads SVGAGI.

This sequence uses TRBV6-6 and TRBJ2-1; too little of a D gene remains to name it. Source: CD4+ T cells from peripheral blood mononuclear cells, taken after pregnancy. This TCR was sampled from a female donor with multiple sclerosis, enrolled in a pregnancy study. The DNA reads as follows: TGTGCCAGCAGTTATAACAATGAGCAGTTCTTC. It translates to CASSYNNEQFF.